The present entry profiles one T cell receptor (beta chain) with its context. The table came from immunoSEQ multiplex PCR; TCRdb's copy has only in-frame clones and leaves some out. Of about 610,000 clones listed, roughly 88% were seen once; the top ten hold about 0.01%. This record comes from a study of shared T cell receptors in the human thymus. This CDR3 is 15 amino acids long. Germline V gene lookup returns CDR1 SGHTA and CDR2 FQGNSA. Deletions cut 6 bases from V and 4 bases from J, with 18 bases between. These data were likewise used in another study, on human thymus T cells.

V gene TRBV7-2 combines with J gene TRBJ1-2; tentatively, D is TRBD1 (6 bases). The clonotype originates from a boy younger than two with a congenital heart defect. The sample taken for sequencing was thymocytes. The chain's CDR3 is CASSQREDRSYGYTF. CDR3 nucleotides: TGTGCCAGCAGTCAGCGGGAAGACAGGTCCTATGGCTACACCTTC.